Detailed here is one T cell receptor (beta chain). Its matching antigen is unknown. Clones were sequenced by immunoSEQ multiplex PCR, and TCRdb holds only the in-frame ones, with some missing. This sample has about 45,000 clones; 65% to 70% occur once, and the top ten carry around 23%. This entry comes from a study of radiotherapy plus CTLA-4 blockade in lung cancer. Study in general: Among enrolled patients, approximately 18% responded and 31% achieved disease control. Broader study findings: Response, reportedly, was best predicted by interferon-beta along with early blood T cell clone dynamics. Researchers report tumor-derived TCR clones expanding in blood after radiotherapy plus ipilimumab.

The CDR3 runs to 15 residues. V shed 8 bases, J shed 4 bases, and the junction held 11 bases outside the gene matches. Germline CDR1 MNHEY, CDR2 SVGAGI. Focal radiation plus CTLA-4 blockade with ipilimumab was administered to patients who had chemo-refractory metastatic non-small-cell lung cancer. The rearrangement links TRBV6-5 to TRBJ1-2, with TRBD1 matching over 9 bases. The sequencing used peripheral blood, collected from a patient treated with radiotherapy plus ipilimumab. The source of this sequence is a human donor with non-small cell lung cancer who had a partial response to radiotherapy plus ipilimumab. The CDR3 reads CASVPYTGGSYGYTF. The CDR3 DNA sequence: TGTGCCAGCGTCCCTTATACAGGGGGCTCCTATGGCTACACCTTC.